This is a list of T cell receptor beta chains from one sample in a study of breast tumors, draining lymph nodes, adjacent tissues. TCRdb re-derived calls from the multiplex PCR reads in MiXCR, one entry per CDR3 protein. The table shows more than 20,000 distinct CDR3 sequences, with about 54% occurring only once. Material: breast tumor tissue. Receptors were obtained from a female donor with breast cancer. Some clones in this sample may be carry-over from other donors' samples. The CDR3 runs from the conserved cysteine through the conserved F or W. The D gene is left open where the match is weak. Clone sizes are given selectively: once, few, many, or a class where the clone is expanded.

>TRBV6-1|NA|many|TRBJ2-1
TGTGCCAGCAGTGAGAAATACAATGAGCAGTTCTTC
CASSEKYNEQFF
>TRBV30|NA|NA|TRBJ1-1
TGTGCCTTCTCACACATGAACACTGAAGCTTTCTTT
CAFSHMNTEAFF
>TRBV20-1|TRBD2|medium-sized|TRBJ2-5
TGCAGTGCTAGAGCACTGAGGCGGGAGCAAGAGACCCAGTACTTC
CSARALRREQETQYF
>TRBV2|TRBD1|NA|TRBJ1-2
TGTGCCAGCAGTGCAGGACAGGGTCGAGGTTATTACGGCTACACCTTC
CASSAGQGRGYYGYTF
>TRBV7-9|NA|NA|TRBJ1-6
TGTGCCAGCAGCCCCGCCGCGACCTATAATTCACCCCTCCACTTT
CASSPAATYNSPLHF
>TRBV20-1|NA|NA|TRBJ2-3
NA
CRAGSGGSPLHFGNGTATTDTQYF
>TRBV24-1|TRBD2|few|TRBJ2-1
TGTGCCACCAGGACTAGCGGGAGTAATGAGCAGTTCTTC
CATRTSGSNEQFF
>TRBV3-1|NA|NA|TRBJ1-5
TGTGCCAGCAGCCAGGCGGGCCTTCAGCCCCAGCATTTT
CASSQAGLQPQHF
>TRBV19|NA|many|TRBJ2-1
TGTGCCAGTAGTATCCTCGGACAGACGAGCTCCTACAATGAGCAGTTCTTC
CASSILGQTSSYNEQFF
>TRBV2|TRBD1|NA|TRBJ2-3
TGTGCCAGCCAATCAGCCGTGGGAGGTTTGGACAGGGAGTATTTT
CASQSAVGGLDREYF
>TRBV2|TRBD1|NA|TRBJ2-2
TGTGCCACCAGCTCAGGGGGCCTTGGCGGGGAGCTGTTTTTT
CATSSGGLGGELFF
>TRBV7-8|TRBD1|many|TRBJ1-2
TGTGCCAGCAGCTTAGGGGCAGGGGGCAGATATGGCTACCCCTTC
CASSLGAGGRYGYPF
>TRBV7-2|TRBD1|NA|TRBJ2-2
TGTGCCAGCAGCTTTCCCCGGGACAGGGGAAACACCGGGGAGCTGTTTTTT
CASSFPRDRGNTGELFF
>TRBV7-9|NA|NA|TRBJ2-7
TGTGCCAGCAGATCCGGTTTGCAGGCCAAGGATATCGAGCAGTACTTC
CASRSGLQAKDIEQYF
>TRBV4-3|NA|medium-sized|TRBJ2-5
TGCGCCAGCAGCCAAGAGTTCGGGGGGCAAGGGACCCAGTACTTC
CASSQEFGGQGTQYF
>TRBV7-2|NA|many|TRBJ2-1
TGTGCCAGCAGCTTACAGGGGAGGGATGAGCAGTTCTTC
CASSLQGRDEQFF
>TRBV14|TRBD1|many|TRBJ2-5
TGTGCCAGCAGCCCGGGACAGGGGCGATTCGAGACCCCGTACTTC
CASSPGQGRFETPYF